The present TCR beta chain was sequenced within a study of vaccination and CD4 T cells after COVID-19. Points from the study as a whole: Spike mono-reactive clones accounted for 304 of the 307 vaccine-specific clones found in convalescent patients.

Noted treatment: approximately 10-day PBMC culture with coronavirus spike peptide pools or control peptides (ViraFEST assay). Notes on this clonotype: The antigen is unknown.

The ends lost 0 bases at V and 1 base at J; junction bases unmatched: 3. Germline V gives CDR1 LGHNA, CDR2 YSLEER. This CDR3 is built from 16 residues. The assay that was used to sequence DNA from cultured CD4+ T cells was the Oncomine TCR Beta short-read assay. Using its own MiXCR run on the PCR reads, TCRdb lists one record per CDR3 protein. The repertoire consists of roughly 20,000 distinct CDR3 sequences, with about 71% occurring once and the leading ten covering 5.5%. The receptor was isolated from a human donor who had recovered from COVID-19. This chain joins TRBV4-3 and TRBJ1-3; the match to TRBD1 covers 7 bases. Sequencing was done on a sample of CD4+ T cells from blood, cultured in vitro. CDR3: CASSQELQGSGNTIYF. The CDR3 DNA follows: TGCGCCAGCAGCCAAGAACTACAGGGGTCTGGAAACACCATATATTTT.